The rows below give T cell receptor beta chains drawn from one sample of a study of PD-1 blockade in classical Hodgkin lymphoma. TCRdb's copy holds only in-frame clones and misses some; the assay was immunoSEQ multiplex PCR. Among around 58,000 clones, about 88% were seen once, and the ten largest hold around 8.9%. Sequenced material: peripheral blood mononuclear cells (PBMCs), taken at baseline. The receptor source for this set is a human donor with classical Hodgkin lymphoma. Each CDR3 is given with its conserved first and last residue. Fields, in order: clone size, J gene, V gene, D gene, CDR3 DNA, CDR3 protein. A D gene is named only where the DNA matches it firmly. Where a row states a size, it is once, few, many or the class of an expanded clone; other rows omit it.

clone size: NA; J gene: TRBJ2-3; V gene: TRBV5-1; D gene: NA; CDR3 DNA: TGCGCCAGCAGTACCGTGGATACGCAGTATTTT; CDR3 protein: CASSTVDTQYF
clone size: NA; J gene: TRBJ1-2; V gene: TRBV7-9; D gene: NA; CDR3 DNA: TGTGCCAGCAGCTTAGGTTACCGGACAGGCTACACCTTC; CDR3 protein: CASSLGYRTGYTF
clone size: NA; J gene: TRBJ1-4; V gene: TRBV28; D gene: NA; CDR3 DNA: TGTGCCAGCAGTCCCGCCGGGGGACACAAGATTGCAACTAATGAAAAACTGTTTTTT; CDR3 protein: CASSPAGGHKIATNEKLFF
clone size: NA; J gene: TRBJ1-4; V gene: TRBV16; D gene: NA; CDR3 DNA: TGTGCCAGCAGCCATGATTCCACTGCAACTAATGAAAAACTGTTTTTT; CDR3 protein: CASSHDSTATNEKLFF
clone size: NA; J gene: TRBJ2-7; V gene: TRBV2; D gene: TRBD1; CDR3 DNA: TGTGCCAGCAGTACAGGGGTCCACGAGCAGTACTTC; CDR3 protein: CASSTGVHEQYF
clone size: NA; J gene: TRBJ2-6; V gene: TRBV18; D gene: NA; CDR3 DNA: TGTGCCAGCTCACCCCCTGCCCCTGGGGCCAACGTCCTGACTTTC; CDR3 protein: CASSPPAPGANVLTF
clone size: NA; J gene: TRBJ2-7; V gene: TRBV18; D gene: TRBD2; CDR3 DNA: TGTGCCAGCTCACCAGGGACTAGCGGGACGTCCTCCTACGAGCAGTACTTC; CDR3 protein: CASSPGTSGTSSYEQYF
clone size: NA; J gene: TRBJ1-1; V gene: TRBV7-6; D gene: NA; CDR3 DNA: TGTGCCAGCAGCTACAACTCATACACTGAAGCTTTCTTT; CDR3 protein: CASSYNSYTEAFF
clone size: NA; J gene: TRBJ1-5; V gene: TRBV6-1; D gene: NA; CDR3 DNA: TGTGCCAGCAGTGAAATGGGGGGCAGCAATCAGCCCCAGCATTTT; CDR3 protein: CASSEMGGSNQPQHF
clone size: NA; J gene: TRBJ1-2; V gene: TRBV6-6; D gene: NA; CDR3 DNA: TGTGCCAGCAGTTCCGCCGGGACAACTAACTATGGCTACACCTTC; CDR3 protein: CASSSAGTTNYGYTF
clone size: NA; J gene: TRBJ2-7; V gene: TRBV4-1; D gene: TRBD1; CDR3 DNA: TGCGCCAGCAGCTATGGGACAGGGGAATTAGGCGAGCAGTACTTC; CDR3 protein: CASSYGTGELGEQYF
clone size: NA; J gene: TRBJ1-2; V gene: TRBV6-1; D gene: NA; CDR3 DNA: TGTGCCAGCAGTGTAATGGTGAACTATGGCTACACCTTC; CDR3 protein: CASSVMVNYGYTF
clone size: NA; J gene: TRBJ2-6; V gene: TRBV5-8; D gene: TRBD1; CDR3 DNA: TGTGCCAGCAGCCCGACAGGGGACGGAGCCAACGTCCTGACTTTC; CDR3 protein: CASSPTGDGANVLTF
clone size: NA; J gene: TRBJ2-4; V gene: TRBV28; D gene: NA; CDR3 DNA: TGTGCCAGCAGTTCCGGGACGGAACCTTTAGCCAAAAACATTCAGTACTTC; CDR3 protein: CASSSGTEPLAKNIQYF
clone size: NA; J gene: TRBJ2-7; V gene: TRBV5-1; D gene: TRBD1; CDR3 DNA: TGCGCCAGCAGCGGATCAGGGGGCGGCGAGCAGTACTTC; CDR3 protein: CASSGSGGGEQYF
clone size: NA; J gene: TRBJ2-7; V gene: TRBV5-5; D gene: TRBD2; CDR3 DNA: TGTGCCAGCAGAATACTAGCGGGAGGAGCCTACGAGCAGTACTTC; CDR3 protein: CASRILAGGAYEQYF
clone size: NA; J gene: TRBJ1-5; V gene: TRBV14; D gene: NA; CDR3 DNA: TGTGCCAGCAGTTTCCAGGAAGGGCCCCAGCATTTT; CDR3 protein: CASSFQEGPQHF
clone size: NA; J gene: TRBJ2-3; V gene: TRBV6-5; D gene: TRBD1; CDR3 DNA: TGTGCCAGCAGTTACTCATGGACAGGGGGCCATGATACGCAGTATTTT; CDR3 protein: CASSYSWTGGHDTQYF
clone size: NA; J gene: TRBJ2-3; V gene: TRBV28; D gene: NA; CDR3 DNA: TGTGCCAGCAGTCTGTCCACAGATACGCAGTATTTT; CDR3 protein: CASSLSTDTQYF
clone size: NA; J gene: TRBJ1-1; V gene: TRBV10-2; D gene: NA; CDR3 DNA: TGCGCCAGCAGTGAGCCCTTGGGAGTGACTGAAGCTTTCTTT; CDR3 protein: CASSEPLGVTEAFF
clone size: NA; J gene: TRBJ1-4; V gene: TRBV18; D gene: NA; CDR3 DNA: TGTGCCAGCTCACCCCTAGGGGAGTCAGGCGAAAAACTGTTTTTT; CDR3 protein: CASSPLGESGEKLFF
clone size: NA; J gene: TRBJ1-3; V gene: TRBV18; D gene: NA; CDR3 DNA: TGTGCCAGCTCACCCAATGCGAGGTTTTCTGGAAACACCATATATTTT; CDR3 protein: CASSPNARFSGNTIYF
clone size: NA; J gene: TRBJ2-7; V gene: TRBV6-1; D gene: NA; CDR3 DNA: TGTGCCAGCAGTGAATGGGACACAGGGAGCTCCTACGAGCAGTACTTC; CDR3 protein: CASSEWDTGSSYEQYF
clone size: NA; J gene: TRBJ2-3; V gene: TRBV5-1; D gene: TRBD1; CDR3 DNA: TGCGCCAGCAGCTGGGGGACAGCAGATACGCAGTATTTT; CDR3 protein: CASSWGTADTQYF
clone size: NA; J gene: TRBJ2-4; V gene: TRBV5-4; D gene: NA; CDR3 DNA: TGTGCCAGCAGCTTGGAAGGCCGAGCCAAAAACATTCAGTACTTC; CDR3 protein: CASSLEGRAKNIQYF
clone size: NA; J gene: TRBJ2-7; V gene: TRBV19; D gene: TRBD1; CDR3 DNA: TGTGCCAGTAGCCCTCTTTCCATAGGGACAGGGGGCGACGAGCAGTACTTC; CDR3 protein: CASSPLSIGTGGDEQYF
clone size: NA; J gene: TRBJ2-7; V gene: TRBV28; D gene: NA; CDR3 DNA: TGTGCCAGCAGTTATGGGGAATCCTACGAGCAGTACTTC; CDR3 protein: CASSYGESYEQYF
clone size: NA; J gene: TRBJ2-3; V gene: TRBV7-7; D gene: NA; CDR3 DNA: TGTGCTAGCAGCCCCCAAGAGGGCACAGATACGCAGTATTTT; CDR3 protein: CASSPQEGTDTQYF
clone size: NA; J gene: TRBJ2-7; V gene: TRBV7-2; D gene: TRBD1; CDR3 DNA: TGTGCCAGCAGCTACCACACAGGGGGCTCCTACGAGCAGTACTTC; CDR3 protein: CASSYHTGGSYEQYF
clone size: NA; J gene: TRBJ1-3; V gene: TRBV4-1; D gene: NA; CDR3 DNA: TGCGCCAGCAGCGGGTTGTGGGGAAACACCATATATTTT; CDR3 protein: CASSGLWGNTIYF
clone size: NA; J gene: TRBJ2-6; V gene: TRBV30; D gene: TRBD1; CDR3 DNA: TGTGCCTGGAGTTCTCTTTGGGACAGGGGGCCGGTAGGGGCCAACGTCCTGACTTTC; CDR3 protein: CAWSSLWDRGPVGANVLTF
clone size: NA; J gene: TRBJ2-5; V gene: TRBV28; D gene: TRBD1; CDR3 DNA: TGTGCCTCCCGACAGGGGGAAGAGACCCAGTACTTC; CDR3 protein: CASRQGEETQYF
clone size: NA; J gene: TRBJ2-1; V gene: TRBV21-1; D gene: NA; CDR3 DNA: TGTGCCAGCAGCAAATCAAGCCGGGACCGAAGATCCGGAGGATCCTACAATGAGCAGTTCTTC; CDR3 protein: CASSKSSRDRRSGGSYNEQFF
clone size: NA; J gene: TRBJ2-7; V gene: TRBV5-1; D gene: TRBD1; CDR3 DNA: TGCGCCAGCAGCTTGAGGGGGACAGGGGACTACGAGCAGTACTTC; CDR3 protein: CASSLRGTGDYEQYF
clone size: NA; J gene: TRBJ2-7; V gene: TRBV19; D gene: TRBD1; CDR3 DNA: TGTGCCAGTAGCCGAGGACAGGGCTACGAGCAGTACTTC; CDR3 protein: CASSRGQGYEQYF
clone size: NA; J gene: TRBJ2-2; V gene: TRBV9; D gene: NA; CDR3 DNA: TGTGCCAGCAGCGGGGGTCCGAACACCGGGGAGCTGTTTTTT; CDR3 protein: CASSGGPNTGELFF
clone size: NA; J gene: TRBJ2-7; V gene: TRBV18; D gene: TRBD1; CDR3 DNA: TGTGCCAGCTCACCAAAAACAAGGACAGGGGTCTACGAGCAGTACTTC; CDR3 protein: CASSPKTRTGVYEQYF
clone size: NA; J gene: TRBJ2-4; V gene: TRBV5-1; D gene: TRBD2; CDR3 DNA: TGCGCCAGCAGCCGCGGGAGGGCGGAAAACATTCAGTACTTC; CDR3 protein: CASSRGRAENIQYF
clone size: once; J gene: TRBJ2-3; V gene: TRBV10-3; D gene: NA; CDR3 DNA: TGTGCCATCAGTGAGAGGTTTGGGAGCACAGATACGCAGTATTTT; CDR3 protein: CAISERFGSTDTQYF
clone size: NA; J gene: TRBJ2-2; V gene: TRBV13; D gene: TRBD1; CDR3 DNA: TGTGCCAGCAGCGCCAGGGGGCGGAACACCGGGGAGCTGTTTTTT; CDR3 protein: CASSARGRNTGELFF
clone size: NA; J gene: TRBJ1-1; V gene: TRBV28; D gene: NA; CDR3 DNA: TGTGCCAGCAGTTTAGGTAGACTCCGGAACACTGAAGCTTTCTTT; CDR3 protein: CASSLGRLRNTEAFF
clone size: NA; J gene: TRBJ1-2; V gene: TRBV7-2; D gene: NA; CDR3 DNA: TGTGCCAGCAGCTTCCCCAACCCTAACTATGGCTACACCTTC; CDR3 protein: CASSFPNPNYGYTF
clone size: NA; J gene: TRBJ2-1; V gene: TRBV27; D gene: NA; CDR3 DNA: TGTGCCAGCAGTTCCATCGACGGCAATGAGCAGTTCTTC; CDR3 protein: CASSSIDGNEQFF
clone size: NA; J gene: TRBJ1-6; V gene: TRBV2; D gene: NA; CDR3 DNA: TGTGCCAGCAGTGAAGCTAGCGTTAGTTCACCCCTCCACTTT; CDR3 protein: CASSEASVSSPLHF
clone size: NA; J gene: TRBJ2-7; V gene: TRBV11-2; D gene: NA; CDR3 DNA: TGTGCCAGCAGCTTAGTAGGTAGCGGATCCTACGAGCAGTACTTC; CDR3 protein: CASSLVGSGSYEQYF
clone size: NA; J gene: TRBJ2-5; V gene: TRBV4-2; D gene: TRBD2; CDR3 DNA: TGTGCCAGCAGTACTAGCGGGGGCCCGGGCCAAGAGACCCAGTACTTC; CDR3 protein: CASSTSGGPGQETQYF
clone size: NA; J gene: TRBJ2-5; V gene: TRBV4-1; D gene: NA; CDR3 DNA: TGCGCCAGCAGCCAAGACGGGACACCCGACGGGACCCAGTACTTC; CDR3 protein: CASSQDGTPDGTQYF
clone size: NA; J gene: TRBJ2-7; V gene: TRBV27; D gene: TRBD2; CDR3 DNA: TGTGCCAGCAGTTTTGCCGGCGGGAGGCGGTACGAGCAGTACTTC; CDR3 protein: CASSFAGGRRYEQYF